The 18 T cell receptor beta chains below come from one sample, sequenced in a study of post-analysis software for immune sequencing data. Findings and limits, study-wide: In patients, about 5 TRBV segments were more frequent than in controls, with TRBV5-6, TRBV5-1 and TRBV20-1 among them.

These receptors' targets are unknown. The library was made from cDNA and included unique molecular identifiers. Via MiXCR, TCRdb re-called the PCR reads, giving one row per CDR3 protein. The sample records roughly 400,000 distinct CDR3 sequences, approximately 37% being singletons. What was sequenced was blood. The receptors here all came from a girl aged 2 to 10 with multiple sclerosis.

The chain combines TRBV5-5 with TRBJ2-1; 8 bases fit TRBD2. The CDR3 spans 15 residues. Germline assignment: CDR1 SGHKS and CDR2 YYEKEE (reference sequence). J gave up 9 bases and V 3 bases, and 11 bases lay outside the gene matches. CDR3 DNA: TGTGCCAGCAGCTCGGGGACTAGTGGTTTTGGTGAGCAGTTCTTC. This sequence encodes CASSSGTSGFGEQFF.

This clonotype was detected a few times. The V and J genes are TRBV10-2 and TRBJ2-3, with D perhaps TRBD2 (7 bases). The CDR3 runs to 17 residues. Germline CDR1 and CDR2: WSHSY and SAAADI. V was clipped by 5 bases and J by 4 bases, with 22 bases between them. The CDR3 DNA sequence: TGCGCCAGCAGTCCGGGTTCTAGCGGAGGGGGGGCAGATACGCAGTATTTT. Amino acids: CASSPGSSGGGADTQYF.

This clonotype was detected a few times. V is TRBV10-3 and J is TRBJ1-2; possible D gene TRBD1, 5 bases. Germline CDR1 is ENHRY and CDR2 is SYGVKD. V shed 4 bases and J shed 3 bases, with 27 bases lying between them. The CDR3 is 19 residues long. CDR3 residues: CAISGLQGPSGGSHYGYTF. The CDR3 coding sequence is TGTGCCATCAGTGGGCTCCAGGGCCCCTCGGGCGGAAGTCACTATGGCTACACCTTC.

This clonotype was picked up a small number of times. The rearrangement joins TRBV7-9 to TRBJ2-7; D not certain. This CDR3 has 16 residues. Trimming removed 3 bases from V and 0 bases from J, with 15 bases in between. Looked up from germline, CDR1 is SEHNR and CDR2 is FQNEAQ (reference sequence). The chain's CDR3 is CASSLFDFRSSYEQYF. The CDR3 DNA reads TGTGCCAGCAGCTTGTTTGATTTCAGGAGCTCCTACGAGCAGTACTTC.

The chain recombines TRBV20-1 with TRBJ1-1, with D maybe TRBD1 (5 bases). From germline, CDR1 is DFQATT and CDR2 SNEGSKA (reference sequence). The CDR3 sequence is 14 residues long. V shed 2 bases and J shed 4 bases, with 14 bases lying between them. The CDR3 region is CSARTQFGATEAFF. In nucleotides, the CDR3 is TGCAGTGCTAGAACCCAGTTTGGGGCCACTGAAGCTTTCTTT.

This chain connects TRBV29-1 to TRBJ1-6, with unresolved D. The germline V gene encodes CDR1 SQVTM and CDR2 ANQGSEA. There are 12 residues in the CDR3. Deletions cut 4 bases from V and 6 bases from J, with 7 bases between. The CDR3 sequence: CSVADINSPLHF. CDR3 in DNA: TGCAGCGTTGCAGACATTAATTCACCCCTCCACTTT.

This clonotype was seen a handful of times. This sequence joins TRBV7-2 and TRBJ2-5, with TRBD2 matching 7 bases. Germline V gives CDR1 SGHTA, CDR2 FQGNSA. V lost 1 base, J lost 4 bases, and 6 bases stayed unmatched. The CDR3 spans 15 residues. The chain's CDR3 is CASSLGGSLGETQYF. CDR3 sequence (DNA): TGTGCCAGCAGCTTAGGCGGGAGTTTGGGAGAGACCCAGTACTTC.

In nucleotides, the CDR3 is TGCAGTGCTCTCAGGGCGACCTACGAGCAGTACTTC. This encodes CSALRATYEQYF. The chain links TRBV20-1 to TRBJ2-7, with a tentative D call TRBD1 (5 bases). Germline loops: CDR1 DFQATT, CDR2 SNEGSKA (reference sequence). This CDR3 is 12 amino acids long. V was shortened by 5 bases and J by 2 bases, with 10 bases between the two germline ends.

This clonotype turned up a few times. This rearrangement joins TRBV29-1 to TRBJ2-3; 7 nucleotides match TRBD1. Unmatched junction bases numbered 6, after V lost 6 bases and J lost 0 bases. In germline, CDR1 is SQVTM, CDR2 ANQGSEA. CDR3 length equals 14 residues. The CDR3 DNA follows: TGCAGCGTCGCCGGGACAGCTAGCACAGATACGCAGTATTTT. Amino acids: CSVAGTASTDTQYF.

J is TRBJ2-1 and V is TRBV20-1, with 10 bases identical to TRBD2. Germline V gene sequence: CDR1 DFQATT, CDR2 SNEGSKA (reference sequence). The CDR3 runs 13 residues. Here the CDR3 reads CSEAGGPGNEQFF. The CDR3 DNA is TGCAGCGAAGCGGGAGGGCCCGGGAATGAGCAGTTCTTC.

The chain employs TRBV5-1 and TRBJ2-7; 8 bases are a match to TRBD2. Germline V gives CDR1 SGHRS, CDR2 YFSETQ. The CDR3 extends over 15 amino acids. Trimming at V came to 5 bases and at J to 0 bases, leaving 7 bases not matched to a gene. CDR3 sequence (DNA): TGCGCCAGCAGGTTGACCGGGACTAGCTCCTACGAGCAGTACTTC. Amino acid sequence: CASRLTGTSSYEQYF.

The chain links TRBV10-3 to TRBJ2-7; D unresolved. Trimming removed 2 bases from V and 0 bases from J, with 8 bases in between. The CDR3 covers 14 residues. Germline CDR1 ENHRY, CDR2 SYGVKD. CDR3 residues: CAISEVQDSYEQYF. Written as DNA, the CDR3 is TGTGCCATCAGTGAGGTGCAGGACTCCTACGAGCAGTACTTC.

The chain combines TRBV6-1 with TRBJ2-7; TRBD1 might be the D (6 bases). The CDR3 length is 16 residues. The germline V and J ends were trimmed by 6 bases and 4 bases, with 22 bases remaining between them. Germline CDR1 reads MNHNS; CDR2 reads SASEGT. CDR3 sequence: CASRAVVTDRTYEQYF. CDR3 nucleotides: TGTGCCAGCAGAGCCGTAGTAACTGACAGGACTTACGAGCAGTACTTC.

The chain joins TRBV7-3 to TRBJ2-5, with no clear D. V lost 2 bases and J 1 base, leaving 11 bases between the germline ends. Germline loops: CDR1 SGHTA, CDR2 FQGTGA. The CDR3 runs 15 residues. Here the CDR3 reads CASSLGLTRQETQYF. CDR3 nucleotides: TGTGCCAGCAGCTTAGGTCTGACCCGCCAAGAGACCCAGTACTTC.

The gene calls are TRBV29-1 and TRBJ1-2, with TRBD1 matching over 7 bases. The V gene end was trimmed by 3 bases and the J gene end by 4 bases; junction bases not matched to a gene: 8. The length of the CDR3 is 14 residues. CDR1 is SQVTM and CDR2 is ANQGSEA in the germline V gene. CDR3 residues: CSVEGQGGIYGYTF. CDR3 sequence (DNA): TGCAGCGTTGAGGGGCAGGGGGGCATCTATGGCTACACCTTC.

With respect to this clonotype: The germline gene is not matched at one end of the junction; a read error may be the cause. This chain joins TRBV24-1 and TRBJ2-3; D is unresolved. The CDR3 is 15 residues long. CDR1 is KGHDR and CDR2 is SFDVKD in the germline V gene. The CDR3: CATSDPGRSTDTRYF. CDR3 nucleotide sequence: TGTGCCACCAGTGATCCGGGCCGTAGCACAGATACGCGGTATTTT.

This clonotype was observed a few times. The genes are TRBV7-2 and TRBJ2-7; 7 bases fit TRBD1. The CDR3 sequence is 14 residues long. The germline V gene has CDR1 SGHTA and CDR2 FQGNSA. Trimming at V came to 7 bases and at J to 7 bases, leaving 13 bases not matched to a gene. Here the CDR3 reads CASTLGGGWVEQYF. The CDR3 coding sequence is TGTGCCAGCACCCTAGGGGGCGGGTGGGTGGAGCAGTACTTC.

V usage is TRBV7-6 and J usage is TRBJ1-1; 8 nucleotides align to TRBD1. CDR3 size: 15 residues. Germline loops: CDR1 SGHVS, CDR2 FNYEAQ. V trimming: 2 bases; J trimming: 1 base; junction bases outside the gene matches: 3. The CDR3 DNA reads TGTGCCAGCAGCTTAATAGGGACAGGGAACACTGAAGCTTTCTTT. Encoded protein: CASSLIGTGNTEAFF.